Included here is one T cell receptor (beta chain) sequence, with context. Its matching antigen is unknown. The sample originates from a study of T-cell memory formation after mild COVID-19. General study points: The finding that pre-infection memory included some responding clones suggested that cross-reactive memory joined.

One entry per CDR3 protein, called by TCRdb with MiXCR from the 5' RACE reads. This sample has 350,000 or so distinct CDR3 sequences, with under 15% found just once. The germline V gene encodes CDR1 SGHRS and CDR2 YFSETQ. This CDR3 region has 16 residues. Trimming at V came to 5 bases and at J to 0 bases, leaving 5 bases not matched to a gene. The sequenced sample was PBMCs or a T cell subset sorted from them (not recorded which). This clonotype was sampled from a man younger than 35 who had mild COVID-19 (a few samples of this study predate the infection). Cell type and time point are not known. The rearrangement links TRBV5-1 to TRBJ2-2, with 9 bases fitting TRBD1. As DNA, the CDR3 is TGCGCCAGCAGTTCCGGGACAGGGACGAACACCGGGGAGCTGTTTTTT. This encodes CASSSGTGTNTGELFF.